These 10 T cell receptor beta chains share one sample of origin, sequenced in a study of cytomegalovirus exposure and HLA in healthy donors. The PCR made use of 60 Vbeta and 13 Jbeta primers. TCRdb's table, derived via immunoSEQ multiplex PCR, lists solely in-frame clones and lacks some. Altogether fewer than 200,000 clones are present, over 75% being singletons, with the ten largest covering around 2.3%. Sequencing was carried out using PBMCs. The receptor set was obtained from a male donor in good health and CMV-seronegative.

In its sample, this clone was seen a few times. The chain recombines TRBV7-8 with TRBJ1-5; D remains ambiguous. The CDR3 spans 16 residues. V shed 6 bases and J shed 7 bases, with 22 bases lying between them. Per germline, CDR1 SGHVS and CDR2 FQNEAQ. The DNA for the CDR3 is TGTGCCAGCAGATGTACTAGGGATGTGCGGTGGCAGCCCCAGCATTTT. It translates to CASRCTRDVRWQPQHF. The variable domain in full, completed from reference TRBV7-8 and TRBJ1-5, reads GAGVSQSPRYKVAKRGQDVALRCDPISGHVSLFWYQQALGQGPEFLTYFQNEAQLDKSGLPSDRFFAERPEGSVSTLKIQRTQQEDSAVYLCASRCTRDVRWQPQHFGDGTRLSIL.

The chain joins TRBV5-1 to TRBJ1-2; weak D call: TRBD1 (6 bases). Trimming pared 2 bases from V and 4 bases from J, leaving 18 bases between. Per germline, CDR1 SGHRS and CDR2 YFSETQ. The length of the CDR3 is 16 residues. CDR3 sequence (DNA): TGCGCCAGCAGCTTCGCTCTGAGGGGGATTGGCTATGGCTACACCTTC. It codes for CASSFALRGIGYGYTF.

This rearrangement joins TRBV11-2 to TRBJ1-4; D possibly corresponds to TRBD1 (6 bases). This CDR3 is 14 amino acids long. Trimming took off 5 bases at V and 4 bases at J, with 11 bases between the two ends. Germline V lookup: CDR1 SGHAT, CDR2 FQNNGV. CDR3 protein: CASSQDSSNEKLFF. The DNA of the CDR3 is TGTGCCAGCAGCCAGGACAGCAGTAATGAAAAACTGTTTTTT.

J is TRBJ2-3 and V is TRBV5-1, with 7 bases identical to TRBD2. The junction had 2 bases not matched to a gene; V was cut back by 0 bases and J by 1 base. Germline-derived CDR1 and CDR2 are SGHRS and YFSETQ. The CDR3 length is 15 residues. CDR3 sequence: CASSLEAGGTDTQYF. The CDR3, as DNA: TGCGCCAGCAGCTTGGAGGCGGGGGGCACAGATACGCAGTATTTT.

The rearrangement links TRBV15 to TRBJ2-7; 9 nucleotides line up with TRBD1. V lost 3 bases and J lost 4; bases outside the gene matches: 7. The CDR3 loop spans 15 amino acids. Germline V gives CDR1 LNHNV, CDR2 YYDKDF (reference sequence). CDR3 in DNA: TGTGCCACCAGCAGTCCGGGACAGGGCAGTTACGAGCAGTACTTC. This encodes CATSSPGQGSYEQYF. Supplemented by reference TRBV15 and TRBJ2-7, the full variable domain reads DAMVIQNPRYQVTQFGKPVTLSCSQTLNHNVMYWYQQKSSQAPKLLFHYYDKDFNNEADTPDNFQSRRPNTSFCFLDIRSPGLGDTAMYLCATSSPGQGSYEQYFGPGTRLTVT.

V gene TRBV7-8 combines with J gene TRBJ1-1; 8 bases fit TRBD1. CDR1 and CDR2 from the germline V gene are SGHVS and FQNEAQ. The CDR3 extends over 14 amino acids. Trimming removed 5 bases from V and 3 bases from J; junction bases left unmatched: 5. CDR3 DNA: TGTGCCAGCAGCAATGGACAGGGACACACTGAAGCTTTCTTT. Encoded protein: CASSNGQGHTEAFF.

CDR3 region: CASSSSGSSYNSPLHF. The CDR3 region has the DNA TGCGCCAGCAGCTCCTCAGGCTCGTCCTATAATTCACCCCTCCACTTT. The chain has TRBV5-1 and TRBJ1-6, with D unresolved. CDR3 size: 16 residues. CDR1 is SGHRS and CDR2 is YFSETQ in the germline V gene. The V end was cut by 3 bases, the J end by 1 base, with 11 bases between.

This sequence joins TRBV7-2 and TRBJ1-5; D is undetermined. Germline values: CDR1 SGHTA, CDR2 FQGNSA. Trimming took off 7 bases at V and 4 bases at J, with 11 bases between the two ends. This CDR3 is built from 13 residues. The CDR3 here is CASTFDTNQPQHF. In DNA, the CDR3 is TGTGCCAGCACCTTTGACACTAATCAGCCCCAGCATTTT.

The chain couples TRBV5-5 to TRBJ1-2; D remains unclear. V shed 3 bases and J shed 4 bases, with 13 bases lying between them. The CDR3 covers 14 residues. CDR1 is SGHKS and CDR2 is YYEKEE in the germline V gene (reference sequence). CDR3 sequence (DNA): TGTGCCAGCAGCTATACCCACAAGTCCTATGGCTACACCTTC. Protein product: CASSYTHKSYGYTF.

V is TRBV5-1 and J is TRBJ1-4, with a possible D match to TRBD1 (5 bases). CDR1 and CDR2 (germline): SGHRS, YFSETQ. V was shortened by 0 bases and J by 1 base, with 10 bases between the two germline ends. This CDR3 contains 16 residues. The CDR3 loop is CASSLAGQGTNEKLFF. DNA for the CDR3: TGCGCCAGCAGCTTGGCAGGGCAGGGAACTAATGAAAAACTGTTTTTT.